This is a list of T cell receptor beta chains from one sample in a study of shared clonotypes between healthy human individuals. The protocol was immunoSEQ multiplex PCR, while the TCRdb copy is restricted to in-frame clones and leaves out a portion. The data show 1,500,000 or so clones, with approximately 98.5% seen just once and around 0.38% held by the top ten. Sequencing was done on a sample of naive CD4+ T cells sorted from blood. The origin of the receptors is a man in his thirties or forties in good health. Each CDR3 is given with its conserved first and last residue.

J gene,V gene,CDR3 protein
TRBJ1-2,TRBV9,CASSVVAGTDSGYTF
TRBJ2-7,TRBV7-7,CASSPSGPPPYEQYF
TRBJ2-3,TRBV28,CASSTIAGTSTDTQYF
TRBJ1-1,TRBV28,CASSLMNTEAFF
TRBJ1-1,TRBV10-3,CAIRDTNTEAFF
TRBJ2-2,TRBV5-1,CASSSRPTSGANTGELFF
TRBJ1-1,TRBV4-2,CASSQVTGGTEAFF
TRBJ2-1,TRBV19,CASSMGGGQGNEQFF
TRBJ2-3,TRBV2,CASSEQGDTQYF
TRBJ2-7,TRBV15,CATSGLIGGKIKVEQYF
TRBJ2-6,TRBV7-9,CASSFISGANVLTF
TRBJ2-1,TRBV5-4,CASSLDPPSGRAYNEQFF
TRBJ2-7,TRBV30,CAWTVQGLDEQYF
TRBJ2-2,TRBV4-3,CASSLVPGYTGELFF
TRBJ1-1,TRBV5-4,CASSLGQGRENTEAFF
TRBJ1-2,TRBV15,CATSRAVAGYGYTF
TRBJ1-2,TRBV18,CASSPGTGDHGYTF
TRBJ2-2,TRBV15,CATSREGSNTGELFF
TRBJ2-3,TRBV5-1,CASSIRLAGPTDTQYF
TRBJ2-7,TRBV28,CASSSNSGPSYEQYF
TRBJ2-5,TRBV11-2,CASSLQETQYF
TRBJ1-2,TRBV5-6,CASSLGFQGYYGYTF
TRBJ2-5,TRBV11-2,CASSFVGGSHQETQYF
TRBJ1-5,TRBV5-6,CASSTQGRRLDNQPQHF
TRBJ2-7,TRBV9,CASSVGVIGGYEQYF
TRBJ2-1,TRBV25-1,CASSSPGLSGQFF
TRBJ2-1,TRBV5-1,CASSVGDEQFF
TRBJ2-5,TRBV7-2,CASSLGMGRQTQYF
TRBJ1-1,TRBV9,CASTRTGAFWTEAFF
TRBJ1-5,TRBV15,CATSRGGIQPQHF
TRBJ2-7,TRBV2,CASSTGGSRVYEQYF
TRBJ1-1,TRBV7-9,CASSAGDRDVSEAFF
TRBJ1-1,TRBV27,CASSLYYRSEAFF
TRBJ1-1,TRBV7-3,CASSPGGNTEAFF
TRBJ2-2,TRBV10-2,CASSESRGMTGELFF
TRBJ1-1,TRBV5-6,CASSPTGIMNTEAFF
TRBJ1-4,TRBV5-1,CASSPLTGSSPGEKLFF
TRBJ2-1,TRBV6-1,CASSEAVYNEQFF
TRBJ2-6,TRBV18,CASSGLGPSSGANVLTF
TRBJ2-3,TRBV15,CATTTPGGLAGYTDTQYF
TRBJ2-6,TRBV18,CASSETGSGANVLTF
TRBJ1-2,TRBV5-6,CASSPGGVYNYGYTF
TRBJ2-3,TRBV11-3,CASSPYVTGGADTQYF
TRBJ2-1,TRBV4-1,CASSQDIAGAYNEQFF
TRBJ1-1,TRBV6-5,CASSYVGGTEAFF
TRBJ1-4,TRBV7-2,CASSFSLGQGEKLFF